This T cell receptor (beta chain) was observed in a study of T cell repertoires in cytomegalovirus infection. The CDR3 loop spans 14 amino acids. CDR1 and CDR2 from the germline V gene are DFQATT and SNEGSKA (reference sequence). The trim removed 6 bases at V and 1 base at J, leaving 4 bases unmatched. Each CDR3 protein is one row after TCRdb ran MiXCR on the reads. In the table there are over 450,000 distinct CDR3 sequences, about 11% of which are singletons. The sample holds a few counts of this clonotype. The rearrangement links TRBV20-1 to TRBJ2-2, with TRBD2 matching 8 bases. The material sequenced was PBMCs. This TCR was recovered from a human donor in good health (CMV status not recorded). Some clones in this sample may be carry-over from other donors' samples. CDR3 loop: CSAPGLGNTGELFF. The CDR3 bases are TGCAGTGCCCCGGGACTAGGGAACACCGGGGAGCTGTTTTTT.